This T cell receptor (beta chain) was found in a study of control samples from healthy donors and cancer patients. Germline V CDR1 and CDR2: LGHNA, YSLEER. Trimming cost V 0 bases and J 7 bases, with 15 bases left between them. The CDR3 is 16 amino acids. The method was immunoSEQ multiplex PCR; TCRdb's version includes in-frame clones alone and lacks a portion of them. The sample has roughly 70,000 clones; roughly 84% are singletons. Sequenced sample: blood. The clonotype comes from a man aged 50-60 years in good health. The gene calls are TRBV4-3 and TRBJ2-2; D remains ambiguous. CDR3 sequence (DNA): TGCGCCAGCAGCCAAGACGTTAGAACTAACGGCGGGGAGCTGTTTTTT. Translation gives CASSQDVRTNGGELFF.